These T cell receptor beta chains were read from a single sample in a study of T cell repertoires in cytomegalovirus infection. Using its own MiXCR run on the reads, TCRdb lists one record per CDR3 protein. Here the sample spans 350,000 to 550,000 distinct CDR3 sequences, roughly 31% being singletons. What was sequenced was PBMCs. The receptors were gathered from a human donor in good health (CMV status not recorded). Some clones in this sample may be carry-over from other donors' samples. Both conserved end residues are part of each CDR3. Each record gives: clone size, V gene, J gene, D gene, CDR3 DNA, CDR3 protein. A D gene is named only where the DNA matches it firmly. A row's size may be missing; if present it is once, few, many or a size class.

>few|TRBV24-1|TRBJ2-5|.
TGTGCCACCAGTGACTTGGACAGCGGGCTTTTGACCCAGTACTTC
CATSDLDSGLLTQYF
>.|TRBV12-3/TRBV12-4|TRBJ1-1|.
TGTGCCAGCAGCCTTCACGGCACTGAAGCTTTCTTT
CASSLHGTEAFF
>.|TRBV5-1|TRBJ2-2|TRBD1
TGCGCCAGCAGAGCGGGACAGGGGGACACCGGGGAGCTGTTTTTT
CASRAGQGDTGELFF
>few|TRBV28|TRBJ2-7|TRBD1
TGTGCCAGCAGTTCATTTGACAGGGGCTACGAGCAGTACTTC
CASSSFDRGYEQYF
>few|TRBV3-1|TRBJ1-5|.
TGTGCCAGCAGCCACAGGGGAGATCAGCCCCAGCATTTT
CASSHRGDQPQHF
>.|TRBV18|TRBJ1-1|.
TGTGCCAGCTCACCAATCCCTCCCGGGACGAACACTGAAGCTTTCTTT
CASSPIPPGTNTEAFF
>.|TRBV6-8|TRBJ2-5|TRBD2
TGTGCGCGTGGACCAGGGACTAGTTGGGAGACCCAGTACTTC
CARGPGTSWETQYF
>.|TRBV2|TRBJ2-1|.
TGTGCCAGCACCCCGGGCAATGAGCAGTTCTTC
CASTPGNEQFF
>.|TRBV6-5|TRBJ1-2|.
TGTGCCAGCAGTTCACTCAGGTTCCCCGGCTACACCTTC
CASSSLRFPGYTF
>few|TRBV6-2/TRBV6-3|TRBJ2-7|.
TGTGCCAGCAGTGACGGAGCAGTCTCCTACGAGCAGTACTTC
CASSDGAVSYEQYF
>few|TRBV7-8|TRBJ1-6|TRBD1
TGTGCCAGCAGCCCCGGACAGGGGGGTCATAATTCACCCCTCCACTTT
CASSPGQGGHNSPLHF
>many|TRBV7-3|TRBJ2-1|.
TGTGCCAGCAGCTTACTTAAGGACAATGAGCAGTTCTTC
CASSLLKDNEQFF
>many|TRBV27|TRBJ1-1|.
TGTGCCAGCATCCTGGGATATGAAGCTTTCTTT
CASILGYEAFF
>few|TRBV10-3|TRBJ2-1|TRBD1
TGTGCCATCAGCCCGAGACAGGGTTCAGCCAATGAGCAGTTCTTC
CAISPRQGSANEQFF
>.|TRBV24-1|TRBJ2-2|.
TGTGCCACCAGTCCCGACCGGACCGGGGAGCTGTTTTTT
CATSPDRTGELFF
>.|TRBV6-8|TRBJ2-1|.
TGTGCCAGCAGTCGCTCCAACTGGGGTGAGCAGTTCTTC
CASSRSNWGEQFF
>few|TRBV29-1|TRBJ2-5|.
TGCAGCGTCCCAAATCGGGCAGGGCAAGAGACCCAGTACTTC
CSVPNRAGQETQYF
>.|TRBV5-1|TRBJ2-7|.
TGCGCCAGCTCTCCCGGGACATCAGATAAGCAGTACTTC
CASSPGTSDKQYF
>many|TRBV7-9|TRBJ2-3|TRBD2
TGTGCCAGCAGCCTCCGGACTAGCGGGGGACGCACAGATACGCAGTATTTT
CASSLRTSGGRTDTQYF
>.|TRBV20-1|TRBJ1-1|.
TGCAGTGCTAGAGGGGGAGGGGTGACTGAAGCTTTCTTT
CSARGGGVTEAFF
>many|TRBV4-1|TRBJ2-3|TRBD2
TGCGCCAGCAGCCAAGATAGTGGACTAGCGGGGGCCACAGATACGCAGTATTTT
CASSQDSGLAGATDTQYF
>.|TRBV2|TRBJ1-3|.
TGTGCCAGCAGTGAAGATGGGGGCACTGGAAACACCATATATTTT
CASSEDGGTGNTIYF
>many|TRBV6-2/TRBV6-3|TRBJ1-5|.
TGTGCCAGCAGTCAGGGAGGGCATCAGCCCCAGCATTTT
CASSQGGHQPQHF
>many|TRBV7-2|TRBJ1-3|.
TGTGCCAGCAGCTTTCGCTCTGGAAACACCATATATTTT
CASSFRSGNTIYF
>.|TRBV11-2|TRBJ2-7|TRBD2
TGTGCCAGCAGCCGACTAGCGGGGGGCTCCTACGAGCAGTACTTC
CASSRLAGGSYEQYF
>.|TRBV6-5|TRBJ2-5|.
TGTGCCAGCAGTTACCCTGGACAGAGAGAGACCCAGTACTTC
CASSYPGQRETQYF
>.|TRBV6-2/TRBV6-3|TRBJ2-7|.
TGTGCCAGCAGTTACACGGCAGCCTACGAGCAGTACTTC
CASSYTAAYEQYF
>.|TRBV11-2|TRBJ2-1|.
TGTGCCAGCAGCCGACACCGAAATGAGCAGTTCTTC
CASSRHRNEQFF
>many|TRBV7-2|TRBJ2-3|.
TGTGCCAGCAGCAGCAAAAGGGGGTACGGGGATACGCAGTATTTT
CASSSKRGYGDTQYF
>.|TRBV4-3|TRBJ1-4|TRBD1
TGCGCCAGCAGCCAAGGGGCACGGACAGGGGTTGAAAAACTGTTTTTT
CASSQGARTGVEKLFF
>.|TRBV27|TRBJ1-6|TRBD1
TGTGCCAGCAGTTTACGCCGGACAGGGGCGGTATCACCCCTCCACTTT
CASSLRRTGAVSPLHF
>.|TRBV18|TRBJ2-7|.
TGTGCCAGCTCCGAAGTGGTACAGGTTAGTGGCGAGCAGTACTTC
CASSEVVQVSGEQYF
>.|TRBV7-8|TRBJ2-2|TRBD1
TGTGCCAGCAGCTATAGAGGGACAGGGGGCGCCTCCGGGGAGCTGTTTTTT
CASSYRGTGGASGELFF
>.|TRBV12-3/TRBV12-4|TRBJ1-3|.
TGTGCCAGCAGTTTACACGGAAACACCATATATTTT
CASSLHGNTIYF